Below are 23 T cell receptor beta chains sequenced from a single sample in a study of blood T cell repertoires in COVID-19. The protocol was immunoSEQ multiplex PCR, while the TCRdb copy is restricted to in-frame clones and leaves out a portion. The data hold 200,000 to 250,000 clones, with around 86% observed a single time. The sequenced material came from PBMCs or T cells enriched from blood (not recorded which). The receptors were sampled from a woman between 45 and 65 years old with acute COVID-19.

V gene TRBV24-1 combines with J gene TRBJ1-5; TRBD1 aligns across 9 bases. The V segment lost 6 bases and the J segment 0 bases; nucleotides outside the gene matches: 5. The CDR3 is 16 residues long. CDR1 KGHDR and CDR2 SFDVKD come from the germline V gene. CDR3 sequence reads: CATSSRDRDSNQPQHF. CDR3 coding DNA: TGTGCCACCAGTTCTAGGGACAGGGATAGCAATCAGCCCCAGCATTTT.

This chain uses TRBV28 with TRBJ2-7; D uncertain. This CDR3 is 13 amino acids long. CDR1 and CDR2 from the germline V gene are MDHEN and SYDVKM. Trimming pared 5 bases from V and 8 bases from J, leaving 16 bases between. The CDR3 protein is CASSPPARFKQYF. DNA of the CDR3: TGTGCCAGCAGTCCGCCCGCCCGGTTTAAGCAGTACTTC. Full variable domain (rest looked up from reference TRBV28 and TRBJ2-7): DVKVTQSSRYLVKRTGEKVFLECVQDMDHENMFWYRQDPGLGLRLIYFSYDVKMKEKGDIPEGYSVSREKKERFSLILESASTNQTSMYLCASSPPARFKQYFGPGTRLTVT.

In DNA form, the CDR3 reads TGTGCAAGTCGCTCCAGGGGGCCGGGGCAGTACTTC. It codes for CASRSRGPGQYF. The V and J genes are TRBV12-2 and TRBJ2-7; TRBD1, the table's D call, was not compared with the DNA. TRBV12-2 has pseudogene status. There are 12 residues in the CDR3.

The chain carries TRBV7-2 and TRBJ2-1; 9 bases match TRBD2. J gave up 7 bases and V 1 base, and 8 bases lay outside the gene matches. This CDR3 is 16 amino acids long. Germline-derived CDR1 and CDR2 are SGHTA and FQGNSA. CDR3 protein: CASSLGGGARINEQFF. CDR3 DNA: TGTGCCAGCAGCTTAGGCGGGGGGGCTAGGATTAATGAGCAGTTCTTC.

The rearrangement uses TRBV27 and TRBJ2-1, with 13 nucleotides matching TRBD2. Germline V CDR1 and CDR2: MNHEY, SMNVEV (reference sequence). The CDR3 length is 17 residues. Unmatched junction bases numbered 9, after V lost 2 bases and J lost 8 bases. Written as DNA, the CDR3 is TGTGCCAGCAGTTTACGATGGACTAGCGGGAGTATCTATGAGCAGTTCTTC. Protein sequence: CASSLRWTSGSIYEQFF.

The CDR3 sequence: CASSLGLSMTQYF. As DNA, the CDR3 is TGTGCCAGTTCCTTGGGGCTATCTATGACCCAGTACTTC. V and J are TRBV19 and TRBJ2-5; tentative D call: TRBD1 (5 bases). Germline V gene data show CDR1 as LNHDA and CDR2 as SQIVND (reference sequence). This CDR3 region has 13 residues. Trimming removed 8 bases at V and 7 bases at J, with 17 bases between.

The chain recombines TRBV6-1 with TRBJ2-3; TRBD1 aligns across 7 bases. Germline assignment: CDR1 MNHNS and CDR2 SASEGT. The CDR3 totals 17 residues. The ends lost 3 bases at V and 0 bases at J; junction bases unmatched: 9. CDR3 sequence (DNA): TGTGCCAGCAGTGATTATCCCGGGACAGCTAGCACAGATACGCAGTATTTT. It is translated as CASSDYPGTASTDTQYF.

This chain connects TRBV6-5 to TRBJ2-7; a weak D match, TRBD2 (6 bases). The CDR3 is 11 residues long. Germline lookup yields CDR1 MNHEY and CDR2 SVGAGI. Trimming took off 6 bases at V and 6 bases at J, with 9 bases between the two ends. CDR3 nucleotide sequence: TGTGCCAGCAGGCGGGGATCCGAGCAGTACTTC. The encoded protein is CASRRGSEQYF.

A remark on this clone: Sequence at one end of the junction differs from germline and may be a read error. The chain joins TRBV9 to TRBJ2-1, with 7 bases aligning to TRBD2. Germline V gives CDR1 SGDLS, CDR2 YYNGEE. The CDR3 is 19 amino acids. CDR3: CARSPPPGGWGGFYNEQFF. CDR3 nucleotides: TGTGCCCGCAGCCCTCCCCCGGGCGGGTGGGGGGGGTTTTACAATGAGCAGTTCTTC.

This clone came up once. A read error may produce the germline difference seen at one junction end. V gene TRBV12-3 or TRBV12-4 combines with J gene TRBJ2-7; no firm D call. The CDR3 spans 12 residues. CDR3 loop: CASSLALIGARF. The DNA of the CDR3 is TGTGCCAGCAGTTTAGCGCTCATCGGAGCGAGATTC.

The gene calls are TRBV5-1 and TRBJ2-3; 7 bases agree with TRBD1. There are 15 residues in the CDR3. Trimming cost V 5 bases and J 0 bases; bases outside gene matches: 6. CDR1 is SGHRS and CDR2 is YFSETQ in the germline V gene. The CDR3 nucleotides read TGCGCCAGCAGGTTCTCAGGGGGAAGCACAGATACGCAGTATTTT. It codes for CASRFSGGSTDTQYF.

With respect to this clone: No conserved phenylalanine or tryptophan ends this CDR3, so it is likely a read error. The limits of the CDR3 on the DNA are not certain, so only TCRdb's listed CDR3 is given. This chain links TRBV6-5 with TRBJ1-3. The CDR3 is 11 amino acids long, termini counted. Germline V gives CDR1 MNHEY, CDR2 SVGAGI. Here the CDR3 reads CASRPPSGLLI.

This chain connects TRBV3-1 (or the pseudogene TRBV3-2) to TRBJ2-5, with TRBD2 matching over 9 bases. Germline values: CDR1 LGHDT, CDR2 YNNKEL (reference sequence). The J segment lost 5 bases and the V segment lost 4 bases, leaving 8 bases of the junction unmatched. There are 15 residues in the CDR3. The CDR3 DNA reads TGTGCCAGCAGCCGCCGTACTAGCGGGTACGAGACCCAGTACTTC. Translation gives CASSRRTSGYETQYF.

The chain has TRBV2 and TRBJ2-3; TRBD1 might be the D (6 bases). Germline assignment: CDR1 SNHLY and CDR2 FYNNEI. V was cut by 5 bases and J by 8 bases, with 20 bases left in between. The CDR3 is 15 amino acids. This chain's CDR3 is CASSTGARGSGTQYF. As DNA, the CDR3 is TGTGCCAGCAGTACCGGGGCCAGGGGATCAGGTACGCAGTATTTT.

The rearrangement links TRBV18 to TRBJ2-7, with TRBD2 as a possible D gene (7 bases). Trimming shortened V by 2 bases and J by 0 bases, and 17 bases separated the two germline ends. This CDR3 spans 17 amino acids. From germline, CDR1 is KGHSH and CDR2 LQKENI. Here the CDR3 reads CASSPRGGGQSSYEQYF. The CDR3 bases are TGTGCCAGCTCACCAAGGGGGGGCGGGCAGAGCTCCTACGAGCAGTACTTC. The whole variable domain, remainder taken from reference TRBV18 and TRBJ2-7, is NAGVMQNPRHLVRRRGQEARLRCSPMKGHSHVYWYRQLPEEGLKFMVYLQKENIIDESGMPKERFSAEFPKEGPSILRIQQVVRGDSAAYFCASSPRGGGQSSYEQYFGPGTRLTVT.

The rearrangement uses TRBV6-6 and TRBJ2-7; D gene uncertain. With 0 bases removed from V and 7 bases from J, the gap between germline ends came to 10 bases. The CDR3 consists of 13 residues. CDR1 MNHNY and CDR2 SVGAGI come from the germline V gene (reference sequence). The CDR3 sequence: CASSYSKLGEQYF. CDR3 nucleotide sequence: TGTGCCAGCAGTTACTCGAAGCTAGGTGAGCAGTACTTC.

The chain employs TRBV27 and TRBJ2-7; 7 nucleotides match TRBD1. The V and J ends lost 3 bases and 3 bases, in that order; junction bases with no gene match: 20. The CDR3 sequence is 19 residues long. CDR1 and CDR2 from the germline V gene are MNHEY and SMNVEV (reference sequence). In DNA, the CDR3 is TGTGCCAGCAGTTTTTCCCCCCTTCAAACCCGGGACAGATACTACGAGCAGTACTTC. Translating gives CASSFSPLQTRDRYYEQYF.

The genes are TRBV28 and TRBJ2-5, with 7 bases aligning to TRBD1. Trimming cost V 6 bases and J 1 base; bases outside gene matches: 5. The CDR3 consists of 14 residues. CDR1 and CDR2 (germline): MDHEN, SYDVKM. CDR3 protein: CASRAPGGQETQYF. In nucleotides, the CDR3 is TGTGCCAGCAGAGCCCCAGGGGGCCAAGAGACCCAGTACTTC.

The chain combines TRBV27 with TRBJ2-7; TRBD1 aligns across 7 bases. CDR1 is MNHEY, CDR2 SMNVEV, per germline (reference sequence). Losses at the gene ends were 4 bases for V and 5 bases for J; bases not matched to a gene: 11. This CDR3 spans 15 amino acids. CDR3 amino acids: CASSSFPGQSNEQYF. The CDR3 nucleotides are TGTGCCAGCAGTTCCTTTCCGGGACAGAGCAACGAGCAGTACTTC.

The chain couples TRBV11-2 to TRBJ2-3; 16 bases match TRBD2. The CDR3 covers 19 residues. V lost 4 bases, J lost 1 base, and 8 bases stayed unmatched. Germline lookup yields CDR1 SGHAT and CDR2 FQNNGV. The CDR3 DNA sequence: TGTGCCAGCAGCTCTAGGGGACTAGCGGGAGGGAAGGGCACAGATACGCAGTATTTT. Amino acid sequence: CASSSRGLAGGKGTDTQYF.

This clone has more than one count but fewer than ten. The chain employs TRBV24-1 and TRBJ2-1, with 10 bases fitting TRBD1. Germline CDR1 is KGHDR and CDR2 is SFDVKD. Trimming cost V 3 bases and J 7 bases; bases outside gene matches: 5. The CDR3 loop spans 15 amino acids. CDR3 amino acids: CATSDVGQGINEQFF. CDR3 sequence (DNA): TGTGCCACCAGTGATGTGGGACAGGGGATAAATGAGCAGTTCTTC.

The chain uses TRBV30 and TRBJ1-4; a weak D match, TRBD1 (6 bases). The V and J ends lost 7 bases and 7 bases respectively, with 19 bases between them. The CDR3 consists of 14 residues. Germline V gene sequence: CDR1 GTSNPN, CDR2 SVGIG (reference sequence). CDR3 protein: CASTTRGAVEKLFF. The CDR3 DNA sequence: TGTGCCTCCACCACCCGGGGGGCTGTTGAAAAACTGTTTTTT.

The chain has TRBV11-1 and TRBJ2-3; D unresolved. The V gene's germline CDR1 is SGHAT and CDR2 FQDESV (reference sequence). V lost 0 bases, J lost 4 bases, and 5 bases lay in between. There are 13 residues in the CDR3. In DNA, the CDR3 is TGTGCCAGCAGCTTAGCGGCAGCAGATACGCAGTATTTT. This gives the protein CASSLAAADTQYF.